Listed here is a single T cell receptor beta chain. The antigen is undetermined. Measured with immunoSEQ multiplex PCR; TCRdb has only the in-frame clones, and not every one. This sample has some 150,000 clones, with approximately 88% found just once. The sample belongs to a study of T cell responses to AZD1222 COVID-19 vaccine. Study observations and caveats: Reportedly, nearly half of unique spike TCRs recognized epitopes outside B.1.351/B.1.1.7 mutations. Without day 14 samples, only post-peak T cell repertoires were studied. Just five or six AZD1222 recipients tested seropositive at baseline. CD4 TCRs linked to vaccination spanned spike, dominating at 160-218 and 743-854.

In germline, CDR1 is SNHLY, CDR2 FYNNEI. The CDR3 extends over 15 amino acids. V lost 6 bases, J lost 5 bases, and 9 bases stayed unmatched. Material: peripheral blood, obtained on day 0 of MenACWY control vaccination. The V gene is TRBV2, the J gene TRBJ2-2; TRBD1 matches at 7 bases. The receptor's source is an adult in good health. This CDR3 is CASSTKAGGTGELFF. As DNA, the CDR3 is TGTGCCAGCAGCACCAAGGCAGGGGGAACCGGGGAGCTGTTTTTT.